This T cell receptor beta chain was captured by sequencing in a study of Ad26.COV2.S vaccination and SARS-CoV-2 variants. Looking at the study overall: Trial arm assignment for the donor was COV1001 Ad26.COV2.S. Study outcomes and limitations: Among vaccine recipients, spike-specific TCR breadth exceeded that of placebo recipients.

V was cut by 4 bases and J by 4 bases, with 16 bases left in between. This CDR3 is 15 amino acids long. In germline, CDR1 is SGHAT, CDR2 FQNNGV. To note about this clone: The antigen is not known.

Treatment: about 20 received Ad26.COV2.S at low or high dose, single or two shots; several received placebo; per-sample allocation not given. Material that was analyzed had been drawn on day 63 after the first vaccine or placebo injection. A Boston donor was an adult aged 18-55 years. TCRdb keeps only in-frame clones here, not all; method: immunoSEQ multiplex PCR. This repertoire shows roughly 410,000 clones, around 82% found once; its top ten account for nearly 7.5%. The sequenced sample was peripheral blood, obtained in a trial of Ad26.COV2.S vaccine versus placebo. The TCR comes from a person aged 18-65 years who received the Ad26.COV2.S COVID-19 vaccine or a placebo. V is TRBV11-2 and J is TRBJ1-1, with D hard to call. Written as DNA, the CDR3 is TGTGCCAGCAGCTCACCACCCCCCTTCGGCACTGAAGCTTTCTTT. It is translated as CASSSPPPFGTEAFF.